The 21 T cell receptor beta chains below come from one sample, sequenced in a study of CD4 and CD8 cells across lung adenocarcinoma regions. From the PCR reads, TCRdb called clonotypes with MiXCR, one entry per CDR3 protein. The repertoire holds about 8,700 distinct CDR3 sequences, with about half as singletons. The sequenced material came from CD8+ T cells from the margin of a lung tumor. The receptors shown here come from a female donor with lung adenocarcinoma. The CD4 and CD8 labels of this study may be unreliable.

This clonotype is judged medium-sized. The chain has TRBV7-2 and TRBJ2-1; D remains unclear. Trimming left V 5 bases short and J 0 bases short, with 5 bases between. Germline V gene data show CDR1 as SGHTA and CDR2 as FQGNSA. The CDR3 spans 13 residues. Here the CDR3 DNA reads TGTGCCAGCAGCCCCGGCTCCTACAATGAGCAGTTCTTC. This gives the protein CASSPGSYNEQFF.

The rearrangement joins TRBV7-2 to TRBJ2-1, with 10 bases matching TRBD2. Losses at the gene ends were 3 bases for V and 0 bases for J; bases not matched to a gene: 2. Looked up from germline, CDR1 is SGHTA and CDR2 is FQGNSA. The CDR3 sequence is 16 residues long. The CDR3 DNA follows: TGTGCCAGCAGCTTTCCTAGCGGGAGCTCCTACAATGAGCAGTTCTTC. This gives the protein CASSFPSGSSYNEQFF.

The chain employs TRBV6-1 and TRBJ1-5; D possibly corresponds to TRBD1 (5 bases). V was pared by 6 bases and J by 0 bases, with 12 bases between. This CDR3 has 15 residues. Germline values: CDR1 MNHNS, CDR2 SASEGT. The CDR3 reads CASRGGGYSNQPQHF. The DNA for the CDR3 is TGTGCCAGCAGGGGGGGGGGATATAGCAATCAGCCCCAGCATTTT.

The chain combines TRBV4-1 with TRBJ2-1, with TRBD1 matching 9 bases. The end of the DNA fits TRBJ2-3 better, so the J call may be wrong. This CDR3 is built from 16 residues. Germline V gene lookup returns CDR1 MGHRA and CDR2 YSYEKL. The CDR3 DNA sequence: TGCGCCAGCAGCCCCCGGGACAGGGCCGATGCAGATACGCAGTATTTT. Its protein is CASSPRDRADADTQYF.

This clonotype was picked up a small number of times. The chain links TRBV27 to TRBJ2-7; 7 bases map to TRBD1. The trim removed 6 bases at V and 2 bases at J, leaving 7 bases unmatched. CDR1 is MNHEY, CDR2 SMNVEV, per germline (reference sequence). The CDR3 contains 14 residues. The CDR3 DNA sequence: TGTGCCAGCAGCGAGGCGACAGGGACCTACGAGCAGTACTTC. Amino acids: CASSEATGTYEQYF.

Turning to this clonotype: The junction differs from germline at one of its ends, possibly a read error. CDR3 region: CAGSEVADTETQYF. CDR3 DNA sequence: TGCGCGGGGAGCGAGGTTGCTGACACAGAGACGCAGTATTTC. This chain uses TRBV4-1 with TRBJ2-3; D is perhaps TRBD2 (5 bases). CDR3 size: 14 residues. From germline, CDR1 is MGHRA and CDR2 YSYEKL.

The rearrangement joins TRBV3-1 to TRBJ1-2; no firm D call. The CDR3 loop spans 14 amino acids. Trimming stripped 1 base from V and 8 bases from J, with 14 bases between. Germline-derived CDR1 and CDR2 are LGHDT and YNNKEL (reference sequence). DNA for the CDR3: TGTGCCAGCAGCCAAGGGGTAGGGAGCAGGGGCTACACCTTC. The encoded protein is CASSQGVGSRGYTF.

This chain uses TRBV9 with TRBJ2-1; perhaps TRBD1 as D (6 bases). Germline V gives CDR1 SGDLS, CDR2 YYNGEE. The CDR3 sequence is 19 residues long. Between the trimmed V and J ends, which lost 0 bases and 3 bases, there was a span of 22 bases. The CDR3 loop is CASSVVGSLRGGSYNEQFF. CDR3 coding DNA: TGTGCCAGCAGCGTAGTGGGCAGCCTCCGAGGGGGAAGCTACAATGAGCAGTTCTTC.

Comments on this clonotype: The junction differs from germline at one of its ends, possibly a read error. V usage is TRBV10-1 and J usage is TRBJ2-2; either TRBD1 or TRBD2 may fit D (5 bases each). CDR3 length: 15 residues. The germline V gene encodes CDR1 WNHNN and CDR2 SYGVQD (reference sequence). CDR3 in amino acids: CASSDVQLNTGALYF. The CDR3 DNA reads as TGCGCCAGCAGTGATGTACAGCTGAACACCGGGGCGCTGTATTTT.

V is TRBV27 and J is TRBJ2-5, with 10 bases that match TRBD1. The CDR3 totals 15 residues. CDR1 is MNHEY, CDR2 SMNVEV, per germline (reference sequence). V gave up 7 bases and J gave up 1 base; unmatched junction bases: 6. This CDR3 is CASKPGQGFQETQYF. The CDR3 nucleotides are TGTGCCAGCAAACCGGGACAGGGGTTCCAAGAGACCCAGTACTTC.

The chain couples TRBV14 to TRBJ1-2; TRBD1 might be the D (5 bases). Germline-derived CDR1 and CDR2 are SGHDN and FVKESK. This CDR3 is 13 amino acids long. V was cut by 2 bases and J by 8 bases, with 12 bases left in between. CDR3 protein: CASSQTRGEGYTF. In DNA form, the CDR3 reads TGTGCCAGCAGCCAAACTAGGGGTGAGGGCTACACCTTC.

This clonotype came up many times. The chain has TRBV7-8 and TRBJ2-3; D unclear. The CDR3 has 14 amino acids. The germline gives CDR1 SGHVS, CDR2 FQNEAQ. The ends were cut back, 7 bases at V and 0 bases at J, with 11 bases in the middle. The DNA for the CDR3 is TGTGCCAGCACCGCGTGGGCTAGCACAGATACGCAGTATTTT. This gives the protein CASTAWASTDTQYF.

V is TRBV6-1 and J is TRBJ2-5, with D hard to call. TRBJ2-1 matches the DNA end more closely, so the J call is doubtful. CDR3 size: 14 residues. Germline CDR1 MNHNS, CDR2 SASEGT. The CDR3 DNA follows: TGTGCCAGCAGTAATGGGTACGGATCGGAAGGGCAGTTCTTC. Amino acids: CASSNGYGSEGQFF.

The V and J genes are TRBV6-5 and TRBJ2-1, with D possibly being TRBD1 (6 bases). The DNA matches TRBJ2-7 better at its end, which makes the J call doubtful. Germline CDR1 reads MNHEY; CDR2 reads SVGAGI. The CDR3 has 13 residues. CDR3 DNA: TGTGCCAGCAGTTCGACAGGACCCTACGAGCAGTACTTC. As protein: CASSSTGPYEQYF.

This clonotype is categorized as large. CDR3 coding DNA: TGTGCCAGCAGTTGGCAACTGGCCTACAATGAGCAGTTCTTC. Amino acids: CASSWQLAYNEQFF. The J gene is TRBJ2-1, the V gene TRBV27; D remains ambiguous. Per the germline V gene, CDR1 is MNHEY and CDR2 is SMNVEV (reference sequence). The CDR3 runs to 14 residues. The V gene lost 4 bases and the J gene lost 2 bases, with 9 bases spanning the gap.

This clonotype was observed a handful of times. The chain uses TRBV4-1 and TRBJ2-1; 8 nucleotides match TRBD1. The CDR3 is 17 residues long. Germline V gene sequence: CDR1 MGHRA, CDR2 YSYEKL. The V segment lost 3 bases and the J segment 0 bases; nucleotides outside the gene matches: 7. The CDR3 DNA is TGCGCCAGCAGCCAGGGGACAGGCGTTAGCTCCTACAATGAGCAGTTCTTC. Translated, it gives CASSQGTGVSSYNEQFF.

This clonotype has just a few counts. This rearrangement joins TRBV5-5 to TRBJ2-3, with TRBD2 as a possible D gene (6 bases). Germline CDR1 is SGHKS and CDR2 is YYEKEE (reference sequence). CDR3 length: 15 residues. Between the trimmed V and J ends, which lost 5 bases and 4 bases, there was a span of 17 bases. The CDR3 sequence is CASSPEEGLPDTQYF. The CDR3 region has the DNA TGTGCCAGCAGTCCGGAGGAGGGGTTGCCAGATACGCAGTATTTT.

This rearrangement joins TRBV27 to TRBJ2-1; D is ambiguous. The V end was cut by 3 bases, the J end by 12 bases, with 9 bases between. The length of the CDR3 is 11 residues. Germline CDR1 and CDR2: MNHEY and SMNVEV (reference sequence). The CDR3: CASSFGYWQFF. The CDR3 DNA follows: TGTGCCAGCAGTTTCGGGTATTGGCAGTTCTTC.

This clonotype was detected a few times. This chain joins TRBV27 and TRBJ2-1; no firm D call. The DNA end is more similar to TRBJ2-7, so the J call may be wrong. Germline CDR1 reads MNHEY; CDR2 reads SMNVEV (reference sequence). This CDR3 region has 15 residues. In DNA form, the CDR3 reads TGTGCCAGCAGTTTATCCGCCGGATTCTCCTACGAGCAGTACTTC. It specifies CASSLSAGFSYEQYF.

About this clonotype itself: At one end, the junction sequence differs from germline, possibly due to a read error. This chain uses TRBV27 with TRBJ2-5; D remains ambiguous. The germline gives CDR1 MNHEY, CDR2 SMNVEV (reference sequence). This CDR3 is 13 amino acids long. Written as DNA, the CDR3 is TGTGCCAGCAGTTTACGACTCACAGAGACGCAGTACTTC. The encoded protein is CASSLRLTETQYF.

This clonotype was recorded many times. The V gene is TRBV27, the J gene TRBJ1-5; a possible D gene is TRBD1 (6 bases). Germline values: CDR1 MNHEY, CDR2 SMNVEV (reference sequence). With 3 bases removed from V and 5 bases from J, the gap between germline ends came to 11 bases. This CDR3 region has 14 residues. The CDR3 spells CASSFRGPDQPQHF. The CDR3 DNA follows: TGTGCCAGCAGTTTCCGGGGGCCGGATCAGCCCCAGCATTTT.